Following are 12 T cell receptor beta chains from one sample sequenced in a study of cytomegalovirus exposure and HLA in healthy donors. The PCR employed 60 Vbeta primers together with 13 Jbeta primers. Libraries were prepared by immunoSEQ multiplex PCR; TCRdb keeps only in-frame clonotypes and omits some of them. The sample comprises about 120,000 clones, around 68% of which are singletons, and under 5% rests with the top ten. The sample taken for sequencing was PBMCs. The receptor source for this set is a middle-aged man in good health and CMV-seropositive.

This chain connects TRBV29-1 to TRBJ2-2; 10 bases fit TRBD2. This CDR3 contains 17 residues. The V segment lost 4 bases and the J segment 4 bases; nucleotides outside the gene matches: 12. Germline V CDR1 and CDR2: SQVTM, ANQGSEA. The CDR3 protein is CSVGGGAGGSTTGELFF. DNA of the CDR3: TGCAGCGTTGGAGGGGGAGCGGGGGGGTCGACCACCGGGGAGCTGTTTTTT.

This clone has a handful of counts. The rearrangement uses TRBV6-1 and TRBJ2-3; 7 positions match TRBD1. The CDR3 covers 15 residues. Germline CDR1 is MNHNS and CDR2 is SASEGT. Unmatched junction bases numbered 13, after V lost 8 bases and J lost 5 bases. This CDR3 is CASSLTGLVGDTQYF. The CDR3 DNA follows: TGTGCCAGCTCACTGACAGGGCTTGTTGGAGATACGCAGTATTTT.

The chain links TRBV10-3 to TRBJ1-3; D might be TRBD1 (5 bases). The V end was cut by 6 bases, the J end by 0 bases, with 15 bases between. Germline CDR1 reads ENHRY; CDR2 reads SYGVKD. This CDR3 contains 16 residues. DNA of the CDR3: TGTGCCATCAGGGGGGAGGACGGCTACTCTGGAAACACCATATATTTT. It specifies CAIRGEDGYSGNTIYF.

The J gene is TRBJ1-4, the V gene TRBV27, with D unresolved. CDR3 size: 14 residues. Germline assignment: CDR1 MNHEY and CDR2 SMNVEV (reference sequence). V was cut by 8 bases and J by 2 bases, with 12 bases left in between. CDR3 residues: CASGDRGTNEKLFF. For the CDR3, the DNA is TGTGCCAGCGGGGATCGCGGGACTAATGAAAAACTGTTTTTT. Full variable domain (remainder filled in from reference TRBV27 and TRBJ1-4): EAQVTQNPRYLITVTGKKLTVTCSQNMNHEYMSWYRQDPGLGLRQIYYSMNVEVTDKGDVPEGYKVSRKEKRNFPLILESPSPNQTSLYFCASGDRGTNEKLFFGSGTQLSVL.

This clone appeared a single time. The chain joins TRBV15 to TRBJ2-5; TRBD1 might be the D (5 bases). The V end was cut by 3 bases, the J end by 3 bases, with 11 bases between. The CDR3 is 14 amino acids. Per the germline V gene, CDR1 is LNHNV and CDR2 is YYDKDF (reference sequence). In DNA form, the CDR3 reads TGTGCCACCAGCAGGGGCAGGGCAGAAGAGACCCAGTACTTC. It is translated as CATSRGRAEETQYF.

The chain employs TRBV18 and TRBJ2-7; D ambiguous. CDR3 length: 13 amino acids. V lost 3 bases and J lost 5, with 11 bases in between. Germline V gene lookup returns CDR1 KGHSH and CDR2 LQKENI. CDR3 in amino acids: CASSPFSADEQYF. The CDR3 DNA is TGTGCCAGCTCACCTTTCTCGGCGGACGAGCAGTACTTC.

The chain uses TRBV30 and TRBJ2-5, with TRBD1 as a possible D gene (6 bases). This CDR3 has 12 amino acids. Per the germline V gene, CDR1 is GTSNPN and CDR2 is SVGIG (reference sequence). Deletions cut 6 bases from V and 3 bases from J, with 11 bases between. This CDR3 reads CACQGLEETQYF. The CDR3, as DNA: TGTGCCTGCCAGGGGCTCGAAGAGACCCAGTACTTC.

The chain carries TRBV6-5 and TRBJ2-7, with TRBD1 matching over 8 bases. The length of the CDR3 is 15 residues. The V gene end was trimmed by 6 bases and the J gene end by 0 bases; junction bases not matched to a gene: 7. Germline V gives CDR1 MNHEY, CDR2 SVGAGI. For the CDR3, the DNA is TGTGCCAGCAGGAAGGGACAGGAGACCTCCTACGAGCAGTACTTC. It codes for CASRKGQETSYEQYF.

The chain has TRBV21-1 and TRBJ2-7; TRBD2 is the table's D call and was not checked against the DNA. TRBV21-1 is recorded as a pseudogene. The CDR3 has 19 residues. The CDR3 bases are TGTGCCAGCAGCAACCCCGTGGGACTAGCGGGAGGGCGCAACTACGAGCAGTACTTC. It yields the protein CASSNPVGLAGGRNYEQYF.

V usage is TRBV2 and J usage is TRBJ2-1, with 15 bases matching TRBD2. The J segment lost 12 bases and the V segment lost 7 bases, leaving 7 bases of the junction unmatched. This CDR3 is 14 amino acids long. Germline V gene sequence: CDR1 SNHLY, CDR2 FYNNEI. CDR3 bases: TGTGCCAGCACCCGAGGACTAGCGGGGGGGGCGCAGTTCTTC. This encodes CASTRGLAGGAQFF.

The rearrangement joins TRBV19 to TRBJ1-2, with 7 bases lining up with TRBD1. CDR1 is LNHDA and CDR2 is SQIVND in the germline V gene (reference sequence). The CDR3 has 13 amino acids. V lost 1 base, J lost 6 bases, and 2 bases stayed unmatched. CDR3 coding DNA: TGTGCCAGTAGTATAGGGACAGGCGATGGCTACACCTTC. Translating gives CASSIGTGDGYTF.

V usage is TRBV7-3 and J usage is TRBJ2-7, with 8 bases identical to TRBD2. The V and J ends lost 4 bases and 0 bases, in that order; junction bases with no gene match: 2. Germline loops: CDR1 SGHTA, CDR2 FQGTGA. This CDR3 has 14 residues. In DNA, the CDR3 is TGTGCCAGCAGCTCGGGACTAGGCTCCTACGAGCAGTACTTC. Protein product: CASSSGLGSYEQYF.